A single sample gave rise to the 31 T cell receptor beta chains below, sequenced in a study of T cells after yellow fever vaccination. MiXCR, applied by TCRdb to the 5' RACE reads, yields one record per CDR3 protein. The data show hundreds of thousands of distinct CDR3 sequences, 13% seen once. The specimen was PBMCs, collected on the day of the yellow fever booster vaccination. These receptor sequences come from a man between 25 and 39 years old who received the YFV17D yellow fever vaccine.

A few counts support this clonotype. The CDR3 sequence is CASSFERYSTDTQYF. In DNA, the CDR3 is TGCGCCAGCAGCTTTGAACGCTATAGCACAGATACGCAGTATTTT. The chain is built from TRBV5-1 and TRBJ2-3, with no clear D. The CDR3 extends over 15 amino acids. Trimming pared 2 bases from V and 0 bases from J, leaving 10 bases between. CDR1 and CDR2 (germline): SGHRS, YFSETQ. Full variable domain (remainder filled in from reference TRBV5-1 and TRBJ2-3): KAGVTQTPRYLIKTRGQQVTLSCSPISGHRSVSWYQQTPGQGLQFLFEYFSETQRNKGNFPGRFSGRQFSNSRSEMNVSTLELGDSALYLCASSFERYSTDTQYFGPGTRLTVL.

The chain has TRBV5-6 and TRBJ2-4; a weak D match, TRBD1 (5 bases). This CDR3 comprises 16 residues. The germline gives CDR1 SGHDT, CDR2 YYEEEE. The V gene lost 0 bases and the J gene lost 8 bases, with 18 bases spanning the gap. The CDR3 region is CASSLGSLTEDDIQYF. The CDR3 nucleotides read TGTGCCAGCAGCTTGGGCTCTCTGACAGAGGATGACATTCAGTACTTC.

The CDR3 coding sequence is TGTGCCAGTAGTTCCGGGCTGCGGACTACCCCCTACGAGCAGTACTTC. Residues: CASSSGLRTTPYEQYF. The V call is TRBV19, the J call TRBJ2-7, with D possibly being TRBD2 (6 bases). The V and J ends lost 5 bases and 2 bases respectively, with 19 bases between them. This CDR3 spans 16 amino acids. CDR1 is LNHDA and CDR2 is SQIVND in the germline V gene (reference sequence).

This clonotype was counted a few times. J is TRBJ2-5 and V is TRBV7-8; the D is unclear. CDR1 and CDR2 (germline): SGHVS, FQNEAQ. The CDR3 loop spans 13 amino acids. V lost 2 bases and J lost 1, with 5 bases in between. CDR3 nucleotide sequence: TGTGCCAGCAGCTTACCTACCCAAGAGACCCAGTACTTC. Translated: CASSLPTQETQYF. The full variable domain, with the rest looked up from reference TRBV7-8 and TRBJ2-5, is GAGVSQSPRYKVAKRGQDVALRCDPISGHVSLFWYQQALGQGPEFLTYFQNEAQLDKSGLPSDRFFAERPEGSVSTLKIQRTQQEDSAVYLCASSLPTQETQYFGPGTRLLVL.

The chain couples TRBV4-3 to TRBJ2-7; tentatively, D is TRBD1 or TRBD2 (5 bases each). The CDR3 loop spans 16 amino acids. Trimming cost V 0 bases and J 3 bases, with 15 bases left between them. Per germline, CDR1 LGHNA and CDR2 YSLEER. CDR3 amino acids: CASSQDGGRALYEQYF. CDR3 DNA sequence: TGCGCCAGCAGCCAAGATGGGGGTCGGGCCCTCTACGAGCAGTACTTC.

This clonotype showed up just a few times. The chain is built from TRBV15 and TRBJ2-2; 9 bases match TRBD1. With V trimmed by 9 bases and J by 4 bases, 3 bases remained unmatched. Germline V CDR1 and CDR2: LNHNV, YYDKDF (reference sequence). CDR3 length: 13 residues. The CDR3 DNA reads TGTGCCACAGGGACAGGGAGCACCGGGGAGCTGTTTTTT. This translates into CATGTGSTGELFF.

For the CDR3, the DNA is TGTGCCTGGAAGGGTGACAGGGGGCCTCGGGGCTACACCTTC. Translated: CAWKGDRGPRGYTF. The chain combines TRBV30 with TRBJ1-2; 10 positions match TRBD1. The CDR3 sequence is 14 residues long. The V and J ends lost 4 bases and 8 bases, in that order; junction bases with no gene match: 10. Germline V gene lookup returns CDR1 GTSNPN and CDR2 SVGIG (reference sequence).

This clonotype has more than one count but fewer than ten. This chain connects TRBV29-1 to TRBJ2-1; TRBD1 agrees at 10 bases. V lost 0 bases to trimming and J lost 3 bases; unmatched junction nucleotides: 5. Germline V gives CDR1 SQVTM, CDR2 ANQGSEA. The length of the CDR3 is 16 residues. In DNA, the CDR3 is TGCAGCGTTGAAGAGGGGACAGGGGCCATCTACAATGAGCAGTTCTTC. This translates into CSVEEGTGAIYNEQFF.

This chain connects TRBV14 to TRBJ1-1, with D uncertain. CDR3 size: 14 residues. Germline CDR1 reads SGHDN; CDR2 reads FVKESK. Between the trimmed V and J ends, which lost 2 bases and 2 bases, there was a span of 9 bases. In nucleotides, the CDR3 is TGTGCCAGCAGCCAATCCGGGAGAAACACTGAAGCTTTCTTT. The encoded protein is CASSQSGRNTEAFF.

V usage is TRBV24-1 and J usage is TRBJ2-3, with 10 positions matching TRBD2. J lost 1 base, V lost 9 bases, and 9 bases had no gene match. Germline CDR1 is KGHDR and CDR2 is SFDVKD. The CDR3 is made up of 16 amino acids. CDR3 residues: CATGSTSGEGTDTQYF. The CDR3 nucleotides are TGTGCCACCGGCTCTACTAGCGGGGAAGGCACAGATACGCAGTATTTT.

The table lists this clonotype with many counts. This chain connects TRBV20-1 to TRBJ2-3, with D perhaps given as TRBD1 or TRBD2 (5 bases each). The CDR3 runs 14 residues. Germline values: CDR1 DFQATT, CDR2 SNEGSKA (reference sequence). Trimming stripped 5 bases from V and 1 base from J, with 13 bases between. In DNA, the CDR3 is TGCAGTGCTGACAGCCGGGGCGGCACAGATACGCAGTATTTT. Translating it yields CSADSRGGTDTQYF.

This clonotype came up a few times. The CDR3 DNA is TGCGCCAGCGCTCGAGGTAGCGGCTCCTACGAGCAGTACTTC. Its translation: CASARGSGSYEQYF. This sequence joins TRBV5-1 and TRBJ2-7, with D possibly matching TRBD2 (6 bases). V was cut by 7 bases and J by 0 bases, with 14 bases left in between. The CDR3 loop spans 14 amino acids. Germline CDR1 is SGHRS and CDR2 is YFSETQ.

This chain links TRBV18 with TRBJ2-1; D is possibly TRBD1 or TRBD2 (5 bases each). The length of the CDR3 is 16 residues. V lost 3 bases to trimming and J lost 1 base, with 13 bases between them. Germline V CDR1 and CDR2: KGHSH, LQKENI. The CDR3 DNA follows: TGTGCCAGCTCACCCGACGGGACCCTTTCCTACAATGAGCAGTTCTTC. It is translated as CASSPDGTLSYNEQFF.

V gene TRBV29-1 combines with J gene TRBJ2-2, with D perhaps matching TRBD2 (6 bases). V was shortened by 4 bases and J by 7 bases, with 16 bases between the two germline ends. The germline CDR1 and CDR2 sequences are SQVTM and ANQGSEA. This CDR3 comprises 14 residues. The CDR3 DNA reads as TGCAGCGTTGCTCGGGGAGGCCGTGACGGGGAGCTGTTTTTT. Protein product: CSVARGGRDGELFF.

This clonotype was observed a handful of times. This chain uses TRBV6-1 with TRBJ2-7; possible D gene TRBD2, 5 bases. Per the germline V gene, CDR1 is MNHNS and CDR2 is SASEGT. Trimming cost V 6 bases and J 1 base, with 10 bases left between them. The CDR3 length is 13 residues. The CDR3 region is CASSVAFSYEQYF. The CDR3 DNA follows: TGTGCCAGCAGCGTAGCGTTTTCCTACGAGCAGTACTTC.

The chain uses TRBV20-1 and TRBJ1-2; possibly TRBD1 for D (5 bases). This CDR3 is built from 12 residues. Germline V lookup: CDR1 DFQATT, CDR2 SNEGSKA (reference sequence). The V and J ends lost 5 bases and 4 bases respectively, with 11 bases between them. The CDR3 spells CSAQFGGYGYTF. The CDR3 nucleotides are TGCAGTGCTCAATTTGGGGGCTATGGCTACACCTTC.

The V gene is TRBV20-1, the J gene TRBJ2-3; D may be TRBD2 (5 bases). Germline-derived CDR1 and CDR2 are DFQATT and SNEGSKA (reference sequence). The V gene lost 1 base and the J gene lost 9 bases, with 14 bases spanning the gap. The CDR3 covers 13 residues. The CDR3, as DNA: TGCAGTGCTAGAGCGAGCGGCCTGGGCACGCAGTATTTT. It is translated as CSARASGLGTQYF.

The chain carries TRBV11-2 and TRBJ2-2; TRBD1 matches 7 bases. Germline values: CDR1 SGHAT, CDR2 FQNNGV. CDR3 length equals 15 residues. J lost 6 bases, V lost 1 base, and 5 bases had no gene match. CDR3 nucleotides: TGTGCCAGCAGCTTAGGCAGGGGGATTCCCGGGGAGCTGTTTTTT. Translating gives CASSLGRGIPGELFF.

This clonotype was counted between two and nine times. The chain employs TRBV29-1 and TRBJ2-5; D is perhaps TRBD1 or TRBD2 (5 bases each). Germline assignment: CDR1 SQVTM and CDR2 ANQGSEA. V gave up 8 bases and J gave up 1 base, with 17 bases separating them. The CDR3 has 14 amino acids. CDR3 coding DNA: TGCAGCTTTCCCGGGACGGACATCCAAGAGACCCAGTACTTC. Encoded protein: CSFPGTDIQETQYF.

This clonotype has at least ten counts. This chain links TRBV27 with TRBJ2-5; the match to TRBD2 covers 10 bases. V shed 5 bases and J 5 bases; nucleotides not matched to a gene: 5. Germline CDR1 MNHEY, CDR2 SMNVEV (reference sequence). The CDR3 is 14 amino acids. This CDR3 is CASSPQRGGETQYF. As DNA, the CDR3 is TGTGCCAGCAGTCCTCAGCGGGGGGGGGAGACCCAGTACTTC.

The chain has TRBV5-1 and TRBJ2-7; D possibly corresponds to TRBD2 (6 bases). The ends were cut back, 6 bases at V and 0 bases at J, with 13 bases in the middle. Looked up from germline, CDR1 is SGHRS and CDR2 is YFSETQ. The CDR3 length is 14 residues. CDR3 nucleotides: TGCGCCAGCACCCGGGACTCCAGCTCCTACGAGCAGTACTTC. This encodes CASTRDSSSYEQYF.

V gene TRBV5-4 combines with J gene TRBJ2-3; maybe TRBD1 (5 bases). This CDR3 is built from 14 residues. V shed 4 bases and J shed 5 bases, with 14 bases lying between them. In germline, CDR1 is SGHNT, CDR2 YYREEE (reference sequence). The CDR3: CASSPTAGEDTQYF. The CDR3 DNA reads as TGTGCCAGCAGCCCGACAGCAGGCGAAGATACGCAGTATTTT.

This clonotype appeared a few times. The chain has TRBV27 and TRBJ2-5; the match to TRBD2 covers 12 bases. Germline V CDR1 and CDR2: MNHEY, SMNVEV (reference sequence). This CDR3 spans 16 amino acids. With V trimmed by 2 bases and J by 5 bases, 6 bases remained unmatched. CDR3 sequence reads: CASSLITSGRRETQYF. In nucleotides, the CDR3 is TGTGCCAGCAGTTTAATAACTAGCGGGAGGAGGGAGACCCAGTACTTC.

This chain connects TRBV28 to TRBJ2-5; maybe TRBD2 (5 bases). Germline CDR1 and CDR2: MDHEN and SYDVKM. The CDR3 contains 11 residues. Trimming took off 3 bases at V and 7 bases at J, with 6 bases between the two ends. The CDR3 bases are TGTGCCAGCAGTTTGAGGGCGACCCAGTACTTC. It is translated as CASSLRATQYF.

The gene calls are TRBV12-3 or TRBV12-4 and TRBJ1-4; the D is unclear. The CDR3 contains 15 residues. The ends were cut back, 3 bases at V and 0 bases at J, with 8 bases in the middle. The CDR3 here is CASSFAGATNEKLFF. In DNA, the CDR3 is TGTGCCAGCAGTTTCGCGGGAGCAACTAATGAAAAACTGTTTTTT.

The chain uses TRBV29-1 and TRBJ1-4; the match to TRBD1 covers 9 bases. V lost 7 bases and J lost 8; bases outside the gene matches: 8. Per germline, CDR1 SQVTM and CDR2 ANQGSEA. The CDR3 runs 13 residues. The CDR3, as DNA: TGCAGCGCTCGGGACAGGGTTGGGGAAAAACTGTTTTTT. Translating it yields CSARDRVGEKLFF.

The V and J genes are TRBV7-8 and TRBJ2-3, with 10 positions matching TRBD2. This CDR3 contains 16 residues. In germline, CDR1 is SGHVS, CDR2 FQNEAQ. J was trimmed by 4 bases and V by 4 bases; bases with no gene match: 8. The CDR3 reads CASSSVTAGGADTQYF. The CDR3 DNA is TGTGCCAGCAGCTCCGTTACAGCGGGGGGGGCAGATACGCAGTATTTT.

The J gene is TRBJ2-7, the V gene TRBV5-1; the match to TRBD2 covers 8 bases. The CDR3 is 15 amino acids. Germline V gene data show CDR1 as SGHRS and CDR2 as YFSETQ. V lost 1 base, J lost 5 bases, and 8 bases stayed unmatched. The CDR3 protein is CASSLSLSGENEQYF. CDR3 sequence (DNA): TGCGCCAGCAGCTTGAGTCTTAGCGGGGAGAACGAGCAGTACTTC.

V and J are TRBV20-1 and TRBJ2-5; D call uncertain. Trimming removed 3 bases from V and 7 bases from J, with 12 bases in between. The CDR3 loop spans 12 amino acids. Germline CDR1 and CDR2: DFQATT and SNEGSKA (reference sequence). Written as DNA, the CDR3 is TGCAGTGCTAGTCCCAGAAGTGGGACCCAGTACTTC. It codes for CSASPRSGTQYF.

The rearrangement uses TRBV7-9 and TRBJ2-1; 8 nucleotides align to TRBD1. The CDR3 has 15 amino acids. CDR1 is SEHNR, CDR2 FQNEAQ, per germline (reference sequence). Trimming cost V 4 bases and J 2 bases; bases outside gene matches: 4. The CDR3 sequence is CASSSDRVAYNEQFF. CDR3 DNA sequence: TGTGCCAGCAGCTCGGACAGGGTGGCCTACAATGAGCAGTTCTTC. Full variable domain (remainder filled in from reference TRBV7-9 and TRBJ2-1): DTGVSQNPRHKITKRGQNVTFRCDPISEHNRLYWYRQTLGQGPEFLTYFQNEAQLEKSRLLSDRFSAERPKGSFSTLEIQRTEQGDSAMYLCASSSDRVAYNEQFFGPGTRLTVL.

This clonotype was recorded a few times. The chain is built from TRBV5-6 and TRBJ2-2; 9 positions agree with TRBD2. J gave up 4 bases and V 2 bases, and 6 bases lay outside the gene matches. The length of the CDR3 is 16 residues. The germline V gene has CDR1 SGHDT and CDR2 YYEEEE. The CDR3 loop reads CASSFRLAGVTGELFF. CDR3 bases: TGTGCCAGCAGCTTCCGATTAGCGGGAGTCACCGGGGAGCTGTTTTTT.